The 16 T cell receptor beta chains in this list originate from one sample, sequenced in a study of a mutant IDH1 vaccine in newly diagnosed glioma. Libraries were prepared by immunoSEQ multiplex PCR; TCRdb keeps only in-frame clonotypes and omits some of them. Counted here are about 60,000 clones, 84% occurring once; the ten biggest clones make up roughly 14%. Time point defined: week 23, last vaccination. Doses comprised 300 ug of mutant IDH1 20-mer peptide each, plus topical imiquimod. These receptors are not linked to any known antigen. This sample comprised PBMCs, obtained from a glioma patient whose treatment included an IDH1 peptide vaccine. These receptors originate from a man aged 18 to 35 with glioma.

The chain joins TRBV7-9 to TRBJ2-3, with D maybe TRBD2 (6 bases). The CDR3 loop spans 15 amino acids. The ends were cut back, 5 bases at V and 0 bases at J, with 12 bases in the middle. Germline V gives CDR1 SEHNR, CDR2 FQNEAQ (reference sequence). The CDR3: CASSPGLASTDTQYF. CDR3 DNA sequence: TGTGCCAGCAGCCCGGGGCTAGCGAGCACAGATACGCAGTATTTT.

The chain carries TRBV11-2 and TRBJ2-7; D is possibly TRBD1 (5 bases). From germline, CDR1 is SGHAT and CDR2 FQNNGV. The CDR3 is made up of 14 amino acids. The germline V and J ends were trimmed by 5 bases and 6 bases, with 17 bases remaining between them. CDR3 bases: TGTGCCAGCAGCCTTCAGGGATCCTACTCCGAGCAGTACTTC. This translates into CASSLQGSYSEQYF.

The chain uses TRBV29-1 and TRBJ1-2; TRBD1 might be the D (5 bases). Trimming removed 2 bases at V and 2 bases at J, with 9 bases between. The CDR3 is 13 amino acids. CDR1 SQVTM and CDR2 ANQGSEA come from the germline V gene. The CDR3 sequence: CSVEQTENYGYTF. The CDR3 DNA reads TGCAGCGTTGAACAGACAGAAAACTATGGCTACACCTTC.

This clone has ten or more counts. The chain links TRBV4-1 to TRBJ1-2; maybe TRBD1 (5 bases). Per the germline V gene, CDR1 is MGHRA and CDR2 is YSYEKL. The CDR3 spans 17 residues. With 0 bases removed from V and 4 bases from J, the gap between germline ends came to 18 bases. CDR3 sequence: CASSQDQGSGGGYGYTF. DNA for the CDR3: TGCGCCAGCAGCCAAGATCAGGGTTCCGGTGGAGGCTATGGCTACACCTTC.

The V and J genes are TRBV28 and TRBJ1-1; D is unclear. CDR1 is MDHEN and CDR2 is SYDVKM in the germline V gene. The CDR3 covers 11 residues. V lost 6 bases, J lost 2 bases, and 4 bases lay in between. The CDR3 DNA reads as TGTGCCAGCAGGGTTAACACTGAAGCTTTCTTT. This codes for CASRVNTEAFF.

This clone has just a few counts. This chain uses TRBV19 with TRBJ2-7, with 7 bases lining up with TRBD1. The CDR3 runs to 16 residues. V gave up 4 bases and J gave up 7 bases; unmatched junction bases: 16. Per the germline V gene, CDR1 is LNHDA and CDR2 is SQIVND (reference sequence). CDR3 loop: CASSRRSGDSPFEQYF. The CDR3 DNA sequence: TGTGCCAGTAGTAGAAGATCAGGGGACAGCCCTTTTGAGCAGTACTTC.

The chain uses TRBV4-1 and TRBJ2-7, with 10 bases identical to TRBD2. CDR1 is MGHRA and CDR2 is YSYEKL in the germline V gene. V lost 3 bases to trimming and J lost 0 bases; unmatched junction nucleotides: 5. This CDR3 has 16 residues. The CDR3 nucleotides are TGCGCCAGCAGCCATACTAGCGGGGAATTCTCCTACGAGCAGTACTTC. The encoded protein is CASSHTSGEFSYEQYF.

The chain recombines TRBV21-1 with TRBJ2-1; no check of the table's D call, TRBD2, against the DNA was made. TRBV21-1 is a pseudogene segment. CDR3 length: 19 residues. CDR3 region: CASKIRVGLAQSSYNEQFF. DNA of the CDR3: TGTGCCAGCAAGATACGGGTGGGCTTAGCGCAGAGCTCCTACAATGAGCAGTTCTTC.

This chain joins TRBV11-2 and TRBJ2-7; 7 nucleotides agree with TRBD1. CDR1 is SGHAT and CDR2 is FQNNGV in the germline V gene. J lost 4 bases, V lost 5 bases, and 17 bases had no gene match. This CDR3 has 17 amino acids. CDR3 protein: CASSPKIGDRVQYEQYF. The CDR3 coding sequence is TGTGCCAGCAGCCCCAAAATTGGGGACAGAGTTCAGTACGAGCAGTACTTC.

The chain recombines TRBV28 with TRBJ1-5; D gene uncertain. CDR3 size: 15 residues. Germline V gives CDR1 MDHEN, CDR2 SYDVKM. The ends were cut back, 7 bases at V and 7 bases at J, with 20 bases in the middle. The CDR3 DNA reads as TGTGCCAGCATTACCAGGTTAGTCTCGGGACAGCCCCAGCATTTT. Translating gives CASITRLVSGQPQHF.

The chain employs TRBV5-1 and TRBJ2-7, with D perhaps TRBD2 (5 bases). Between the trimmed V and J ends, which lost 0 bases and 6 bases, there was a span of 10 bases. This CDR3 is 13 amino acids long. CDR1 is SGHRS, CDR2 YFSETQ, per germline. The CDR3 DNA is TGCGCCAGCAGCTTGGTTCTAGAGGGCGAGCAGTACTTC. It translates to CASSLVLEGEQYF.

The rearrangement links TRBV2 to TRBJ2-2, with TRBD2 matching over 10 bases. The CDR3 extends over 15 amino acids. Germline V gives CDR1 SNHLY, CDR2 FYNNEI. The V and J ends lost 3 bases and 4 bases, in that order; junction bases with no gene match: 2. The CDR3 is CASSDQRGGTGELFF. The CDR3 nucleotides are TGTGCCAGCAGTGATCAGCGGGGGGGCACCGGGGAGCTGTTTTTT.

V usage is TRBV4-1 and J usage is TRBJ1-2; 7 nucleotides match TRBD1. V shed 3 bases, J shed 0 bases, and the junction held 10 bases outside the gene matches. Germline CDR1 and CDR2: MGHRA and YSYEKL. The CDR3 has 17 residues. In nucleotides, the CDR3 is TGCGCCAGCAGCCAGCCGGGACAGACCAAAACTAACTATGGCTACACCTTC. Translating it yields CASSQPGQTKTNYGYTF.

The CDR3 DNA reads as TGTGCCAGCAGCTTGGACAGGGGTTACGAGCAGTACTTC. It translates to CASSLDRGYEQYF. The chain employs TRBV5-6 and TRBJ2-7; 7 positions agree with TRBD1. CDR3 size: 13 residues. The germline CDR1 and CDR2 sequences are SGHDT and YYEEEE. V lost 0 bases to trimming and J lost 4 bases; unmatched junction nucleotides: 1. Full variable domain (outside the CDR3, taken from reference TRBV5-6 and TRBJ2-7): DAGVTQSPTHLIKTRGQQVTLRCSPKSGHDTVSWYQQALGQGPQFIFQYYEEEERQRGNFPDRFSGHQFPNYSSELNVNALLLGDSALYLCASSLDRGYEQYFGPGTRLTVT.

This rearrangement joins TRBV7-2 to TRBJ2-4; D is unresolved. The germline gives CDR1 SGHTA, CDR2 FQGNSA. Trimming removed 1 base at V and 13 bases at J, with 17 bases between. This CDR3 contains 14 residues. For the CDR3, the DNA is TGTGCCAGCAGCTTAGGTTTTCAGGACCCCCCCCAGTACTTC. As protein: CASSLGFQDPPQYF.

This sequence joins TRBV6-4 and TRBJ2-3; TRBD2 matches at 7 bases. The V gene end was trimmed by 2 bases and the J gene end by 0 bases; junction bases not matched to a gene: 5. The CDR3 sequence is 16 residues long. Germline V gene lookup returns CDR1 MRHNA and CDR2 SNTAGT. The DNA for the CDR3 is TGTGCCAGCAGTGACCAGCCCGGGGGGAGCACAGATACGCAGTATTTT. Translated: CASSDQPGGSTDTQYF.